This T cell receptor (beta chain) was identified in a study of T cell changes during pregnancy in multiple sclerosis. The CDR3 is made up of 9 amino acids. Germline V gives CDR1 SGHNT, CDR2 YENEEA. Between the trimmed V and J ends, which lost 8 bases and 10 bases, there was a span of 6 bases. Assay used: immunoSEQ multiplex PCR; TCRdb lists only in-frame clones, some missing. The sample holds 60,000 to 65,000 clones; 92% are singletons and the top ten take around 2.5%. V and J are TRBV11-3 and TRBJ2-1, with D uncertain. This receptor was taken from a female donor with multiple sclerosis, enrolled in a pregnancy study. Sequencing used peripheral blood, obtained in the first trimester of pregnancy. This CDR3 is CASLGEQFF. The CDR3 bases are TGTGCCAGCCTGGGCGAGCAGTTCTTC.